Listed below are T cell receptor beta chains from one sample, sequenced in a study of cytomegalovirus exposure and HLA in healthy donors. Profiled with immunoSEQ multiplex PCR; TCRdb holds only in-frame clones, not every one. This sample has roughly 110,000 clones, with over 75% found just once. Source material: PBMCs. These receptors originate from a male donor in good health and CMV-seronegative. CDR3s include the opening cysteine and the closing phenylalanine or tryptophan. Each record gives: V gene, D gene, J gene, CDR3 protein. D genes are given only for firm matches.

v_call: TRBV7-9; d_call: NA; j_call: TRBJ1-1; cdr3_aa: CASSLVRHEAFF
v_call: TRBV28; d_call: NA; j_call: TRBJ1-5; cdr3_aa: CASRTHGTHQPQHF
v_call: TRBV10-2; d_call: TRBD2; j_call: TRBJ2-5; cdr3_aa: CASSEWASGNLETQYF
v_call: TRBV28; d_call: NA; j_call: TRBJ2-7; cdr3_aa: CASRTPAGVDEQYF
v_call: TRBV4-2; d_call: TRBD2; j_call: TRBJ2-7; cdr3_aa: CASSQDLASGSKEQYF
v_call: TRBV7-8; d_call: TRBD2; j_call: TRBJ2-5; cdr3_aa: CASSAGLAGREQYF
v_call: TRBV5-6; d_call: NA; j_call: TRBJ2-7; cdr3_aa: CASSFGSVIYEQYF
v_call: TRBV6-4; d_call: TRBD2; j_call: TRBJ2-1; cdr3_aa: CASSDKGLADIEEQFF
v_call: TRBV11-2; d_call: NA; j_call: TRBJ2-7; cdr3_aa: CASSLAQGYEQYF
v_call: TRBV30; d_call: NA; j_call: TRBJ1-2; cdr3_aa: CAGKGGEDYGHTF
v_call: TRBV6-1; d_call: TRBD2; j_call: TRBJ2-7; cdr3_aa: CATRGGNSYEQYF
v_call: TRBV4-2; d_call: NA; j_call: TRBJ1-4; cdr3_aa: CASSQAQDATNEKLFF
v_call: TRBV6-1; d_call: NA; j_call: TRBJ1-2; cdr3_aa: CASSEAGRSVHYGYTF
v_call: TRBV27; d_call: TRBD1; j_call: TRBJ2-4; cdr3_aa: CASSPDRVGENIQYF
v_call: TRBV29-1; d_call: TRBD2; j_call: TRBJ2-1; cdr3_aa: CSVEGLAGGGNEQFF
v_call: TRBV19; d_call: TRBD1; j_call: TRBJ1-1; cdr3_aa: CASTWTGGKAEAFF
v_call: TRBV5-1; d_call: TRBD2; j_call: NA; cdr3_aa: CASSLEIAGADEQYF
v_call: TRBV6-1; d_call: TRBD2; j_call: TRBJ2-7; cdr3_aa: CASSELLAGAYTSYEQYF
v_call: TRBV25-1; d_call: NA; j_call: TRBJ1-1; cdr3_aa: CASSEHGDWNTEAFF
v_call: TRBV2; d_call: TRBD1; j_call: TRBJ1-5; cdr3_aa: CASSLGGGGQGNQPQHF
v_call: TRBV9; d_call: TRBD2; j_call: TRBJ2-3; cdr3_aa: CASSVQASGPGDTQYF
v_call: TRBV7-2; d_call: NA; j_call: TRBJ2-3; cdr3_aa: CASSLTRVDTQYF
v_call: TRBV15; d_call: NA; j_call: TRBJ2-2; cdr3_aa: CATSERQQPNTGELFF
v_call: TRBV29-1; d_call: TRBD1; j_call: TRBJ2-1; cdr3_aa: CSGTGTGSYNEQFF
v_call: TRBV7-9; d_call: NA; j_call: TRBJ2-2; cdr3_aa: CASSRASSRGELFF
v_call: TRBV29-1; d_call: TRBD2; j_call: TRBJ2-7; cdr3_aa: CSVGLAATYEQYF
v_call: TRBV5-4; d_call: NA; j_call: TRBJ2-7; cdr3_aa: CASSADRSYEQYF
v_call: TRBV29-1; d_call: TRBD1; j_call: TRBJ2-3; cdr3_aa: CSVSLRGRTDTQYF
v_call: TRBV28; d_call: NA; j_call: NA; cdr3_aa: CASRSSYEQYF
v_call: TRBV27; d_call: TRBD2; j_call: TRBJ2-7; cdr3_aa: CASRLAGISYEQYF
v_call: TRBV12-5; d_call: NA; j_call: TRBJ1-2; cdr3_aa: CASGFQGPHGYTF
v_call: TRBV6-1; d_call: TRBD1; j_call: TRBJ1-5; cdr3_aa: CASRPTGFGNQPQHF
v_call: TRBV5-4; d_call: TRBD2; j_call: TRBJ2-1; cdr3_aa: CASSLSGSGRFSYNEQFF
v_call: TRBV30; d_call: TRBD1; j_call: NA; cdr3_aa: CAWSRDRRTYEQYF
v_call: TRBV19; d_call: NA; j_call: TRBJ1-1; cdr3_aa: CASSMSPLRGAFF
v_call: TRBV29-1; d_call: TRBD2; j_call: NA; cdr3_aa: CSAADWSSGATYEQYF
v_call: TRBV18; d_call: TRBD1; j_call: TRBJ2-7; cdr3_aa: CASSPPSGQALKQYF
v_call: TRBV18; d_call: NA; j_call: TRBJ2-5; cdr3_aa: CASSPPGSQETQYF
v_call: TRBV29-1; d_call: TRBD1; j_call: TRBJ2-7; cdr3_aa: CSVEDQGAGGYEQYF
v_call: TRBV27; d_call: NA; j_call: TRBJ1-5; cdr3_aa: CASSLSYSPNQPQHF
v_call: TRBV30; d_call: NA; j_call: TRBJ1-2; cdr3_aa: CAWSTANYGYTF
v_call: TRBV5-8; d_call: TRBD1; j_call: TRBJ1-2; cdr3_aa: CASSFNGRTGSYGYTF
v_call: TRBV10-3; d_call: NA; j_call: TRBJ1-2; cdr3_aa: CAISRGKEGSNYGYTF
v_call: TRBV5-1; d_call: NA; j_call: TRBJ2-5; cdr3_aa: CASSPNSRVFGGETQYF
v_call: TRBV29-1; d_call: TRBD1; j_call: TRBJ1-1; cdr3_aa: CSAFFGGQGKAEAFF
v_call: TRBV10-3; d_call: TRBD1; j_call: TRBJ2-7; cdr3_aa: CAIKPGQGAEQYF
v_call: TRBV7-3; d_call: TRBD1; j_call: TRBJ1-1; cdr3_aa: CASSSTGGGTEAFF
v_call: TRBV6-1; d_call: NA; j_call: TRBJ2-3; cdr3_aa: CASSEEVRQYF
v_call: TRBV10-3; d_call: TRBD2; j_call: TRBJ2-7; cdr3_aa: CAISGTSGRPSYEQYF
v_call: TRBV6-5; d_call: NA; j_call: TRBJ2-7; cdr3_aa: CASSAGQPILYEQYF
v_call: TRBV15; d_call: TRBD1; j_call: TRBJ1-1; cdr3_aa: CATSRDRQGDTEAFF
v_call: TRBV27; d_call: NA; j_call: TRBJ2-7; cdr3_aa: CASGSTPGGTTDEQYF
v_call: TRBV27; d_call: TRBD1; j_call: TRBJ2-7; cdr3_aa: CASSEDRGQYEQYF
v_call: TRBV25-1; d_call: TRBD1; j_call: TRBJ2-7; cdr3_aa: CASSEPLPGQGAHEQYF
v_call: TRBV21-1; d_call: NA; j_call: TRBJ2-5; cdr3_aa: CASSKGEWGPETQYF
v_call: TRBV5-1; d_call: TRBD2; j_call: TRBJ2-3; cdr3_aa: CASSLERGSTDTQYF